The 20 T cell receptor beta chains below come from one sample, sequenced in a study of T cells in Graves' hyperthyroidism and ophthalmopathy. Researchers took RNA transcripts and amplified the TCR beta CDR3 regions from them. In the first-round RT-PCR of the TCR CDR3, the HTBI primer set was used. In TCRdb, the multiplex PCR reads were re-called with MiXCR into one record per CDR3 protein. This table holds 100,000 to 130,000 distinct CDR3 sequences, roughly 15% found once. Source material: blood. The receptors were gathered from a woman aged 45-65 years with Graves' hyperthyroidism.

The V call is TRBV30, the J call TRBJ2-7; D is ambiguous. V lost 8 bases and J lost 4, with 12 bases in between. CDR1 and CDR2 (germline): GTSNPN, SVGIG (reference sequence). The CDR3 is 11 residues long. The CDR3 protein is CAMIQVYEQYF. The CDR3 bases are TGTGCCATGATTCAGGTTTACGAGCAGTACTTC.

This clonotype was seen at least ten times. The rearrangement links TRBV20-1 to TRBJ2-1, with D possibly TRBD2 on 5 matching bases. Trimming took 5 bases from V and 4 from J, leaving 9 bases between them. Germline V gene lookup returns CDR1 DFQATT and CDR2 SNEGSKA (reference sequence). The CDR3 is 12 amino acids. CDR3 in DNA: TGCAGTGCTTGGGAGATTTACAATGAGCAGTTCTTC. Protein sequence: CSAWEIYNEQFF.

This CDR3 reads CASSYSKGYEQYF. DNA for the CDR3: TGTGCCAGCAGTTACTCGAAAGGGTACGAGCAGTACTTC. J is TRBJ2-7 and V is TRBV6-5, with D unclear. The CDR3 has 13 amino acids. V was pared by 0 bases and J by 4 bases, with 7 bases between. CDR1 is MNHEY and CDR2 is SVGAGI in the germline V gene.

This clonotype showed up many times. The chain couples TRBV20-1 to TRBJ2-7; D possibly corresponds to TRBD1 (6 bases). CDR3 length: 12 amino acids. Germline V gene sequence: CDR1 DFQATT, CDR2 SNEGSKA (reference sequence). The CDR3, as DNA: TGCAGGGCCTCCCTACAGGGTAATGAGCAGTACTTC. It is translated as CRASLQGNEQYF.

This clonotype was observed many times. The rearrangement joins TRBV27 to TRBJ2-5, with D perhaps matching TRBD1 or TRBD2 (5 bases each). Looked up from germline, CDR1 is MNHEY and CDR2 is SMNVEV (reference sequence). CDR3 length equals 13 residues. Trimming left V 4 bases short and J 4 bases short, with 10 bases between. The CDR3 loop is CASSYSRGETQYF. In DNA, the CDR3 is TGTGCCAGCAGTTACTCGAGGGGAGAGACCCAGTACTTC.

This clonotype showed up many times. This sequence joins TRBV3-1 and TRBJ2-7; D call uncertain. The germline V and J ends were trimmed by 1 base and 6 bases, with 7 bases remaining between them. CDR1 and CDR2 (germline): LGHDT, YNNKEL (reference sequence). CDR3 length: 12 residues. The CDR3 loop reads CASSQVLGEQYF. DNA of the CDR3: TGTGCCAGCAGCCAAGTCCTTGGCGAGCAGTACTTC.

This chain links TRBV7-2 with TRBJ2-7; 9 nucleotides line up with TRBD2. Germline trimming cut 1 base from V and 1 base from J; bases unmatched to any gene: 5. Germline-derived CDR1 and CDR2 are SGHTA and FQGNSA. The CDR3 spans 16 residues. CDR3 nucleotides: TGTGCCAGCAGCTTAGTCGGCGGGAGGGTGTCCTACGAGCAGTACTTC. It encodes CASSLVGGRVSYEQYF.

V and J are TRBV2 and TRBJ1-4; TRBD1 agrees at 9 bases. The CDR3 runs 14 residues. Trimming at V came to 3 bases and at J to 8 bases, leaving 4 bases not matched to a gene. CDR1 and CDR2 (germline): SNHLY, FYNNEI. Written as DNA, the CDR3 is TGTGCCAGCAGTGACAACAGGGGGCGAGAAAAACTGTTTTTT. Residues: CASSDNRGREKLFF.

The genes are TRBV28 and TRBJ2-7, with 13 bases aligning to TRBD2. The trim removed 5 bases at V and 2 bases at J, leaving 6 bases unmatched. This CDR3 has 16 amino acids. Germline V CDR1 and CDR2: MDHEN, SYDVKM. CDR3 in DNA: TGTGCCAGCAGTGCAACTAGCGGGAGGGCCCCCTACGAGCAGTACTTC. Translating gives CASSATSGRAPYEQYF.

This clonotype came up many times. In nucleotides, the CDR3 is TGTGCCAGCAGTTTATCGGGGGGACAGATAGCTCAAGAGACCCAGTACTTC. Protein: CASSLSGGQIAQETQYF. The gene calls are TRBV27 and TRBJ2-5; D may be TRBD1 (7 bases). V lost 0 bases and J 2 bases, leaving 16 bases between the germline ends. The CDR3 runs to 17 residues. The germline CDR1 and CDR2 sequences are MNHEY and SMNVEV (reference sequence).

Written as DNA, the CDR3 is TGTGCCAGCAGTGAAGAGATGACAGGGGATCGCCAAGAGACCCAGTACTTC. Its protein is CASSEEMTGDRQETQYF. V usage is TRBV2 and J usage is TRBJ2-5; the match to TRBD1 covers 8 bases. Germline loops: CDR1 SNHLY, CDR2 FYNNEI. V trimming: 1 base; J trimming: 1 base; junction bases outside the gene matches: 8. This CDR3 comprises 17 residues.

This clonotype was counted many times. This chain uses TRBV20-1 with TRBJ2-7; 7 bases match TRBD1. Looked up from germline, CDR1 is DFQATT and CDR2 is SNEGSKA (reference sequence). This CDR3 is 14 amino acids long. V was pared by 5 bases and J by 3 bases, with 10 bases of the junction left unmatched. The CDR3 nucleotides read TGCAGTGCTTGCCGGGACAGAACCTGCTACGAGCAGTACTTC. As protein: CSACRDRTCYEQYF.

There are many counts of this clonotype. The V gene is TRBV5-5, the J gene TRBJ2-1; no clear D gene. The CDR3 is made up of 13 amino acids. V lost 3 bases and J lost 9, with 13 bases in between. CDR1 is SGHKS, CDR2 YYEKEE, per germline (reference sequence). The CDR3 bases are TGTGCCAGCAGCTCAGTTCCGTCGGCTGAGCAGTTCTTC. Translation gives CASSSVPSAEQFF.

This clonotype showed up just a few times. The rearrangement uses TRBV19 and TRBJ1-2; D gene uncertain. This CDR3 comprises 12 residues. The germline V and J ends were trimmed by 5 bases and 2 bases, with 6 bases remaining between them. CDR1 and CDR2 from the germline V gene are LNHDA and SQIVND (reference sequence). The CDR3 coding sequence is TGTGCCAGTAGTGCAGAGAACTATGGCTACACCTTC. Translation gives CASSAENYGYTF. Full variable domain (outside the CDR3, taken from reference TRBV19 and TRBJ1-2): DGGITQSPKYLFRKEGQNVTLSCEQNLNHDAMYWYRQDPGQGLRLIYYSQIVNDFQKGDIAEGYSVSREKKESFPLTVTSAQKNPTAFYLCASSAENYGYTFGSGTRLTVV.

This clonotype showed up just a few times. The chain combines TRBV6-2 or TRBV6-3 with TRBJ2-1; no clear D. The ends were cut back, 6 bases at V and 8 bases at J, with 20 bases in the middle. CDR1 MNHEY and CDR2 SVGEGT come from the germline V gene. The CDR3 has 15 amino acids. CDR3 protein: CASRPLPGPPDEQFF. The CDR3 bases are TGTGCCAGCAGGCCCTTACCGGGCCCCCCGGATGAGCAGTTCTTC.

Note on this clonotype: This may stem from a read error, because a much larger clone lies one nucleotide away. The conserved phenylalanine or tryptophan normally closing the CDR3 is absent here, so this likely arose from a read error. The chain is built from TRBV20-1 and TRBJ2-4; D is undetermined. V was clipped by 3 bases and J by 1 base, with 7 bases between them. This CDR3 comprises 13 residues. Germline assignment: CDR1 DFQATT and CDR2 SNEGSKA (reference sequence). This CDR3 reads CSARFRAKNIQYC. The CDR3 region has the DNA TGCAGTGCTAGGTTTCGTGCCAAAAACATTCAGTACTGC.

As to this clonotype: The junction departs from the called germline gene at one end, perhaps through a read error. The V and J genes are TRBV5-1 and TRBJ2-2; 9 bases fit TRBD1. CDR1 SGHRS and CDR2 YFSETQ come from the germline V gene. CDR3 size: 16 residues. CDR3 sequence reads: CAGSVTGGFNTGELFF. The CDR3 nucleotides are TGCGCCGGCAGCGTAACAGGGGGCTTCAACACCGGGGAGCTGTTTTTT.

This clonotype has a count of ten or more. The rearrangement joins TRBV20-1 to TRBJ2-1; TRBD2 matches 10 bases. J was trimmed by 3 bases and V by 3 bases; bases with no gene match: 11. This CDR3 spans 17 amino acids. CDR1 and CDR2 (germline): DFQATT, SNEGSKA (reference sequence). Here the CDR3 reads CSARVKLAGGVYNEQFF. In DNA, the CDR3 is TGCAGTGCTAGGGTGAAATTAGCGGGAGGCGTCTACAATGAGCAGTTCTTC.

This clonotype has ten or more counts. The rearrangement joins TRBV25-1 to TRBJ2-2; 9 nucleotides line up with TRBD2. CDR1 and CDR2 from the germline V gene are MGHDK and SYGVNS. V was clipped by 5 bases and J by 7 bases; unmatched bases: 14. The CDR3 is 17 residues long. The CDR3 reads CASSSPLAGNFYGELFF. The CDR3 DNA sequence: TGTGCCAGCAGTAGCCCCCTAGCGGGAAATTTTTACGGGGAGCTGTTTTTT.

This clonotype has ten or more counts. The chain couples TRBV10-2 to TRBJ1-1; maybe TRBD1 (5 bases). V lost 0 bases and J 5 bases, leaving 13 bases between the germline ends. Germline V gene lookup returns CDR1 WSHSY and CDR2 SAAADI. The CDR3 consists of 15 residues. The CDR3 region is CASSESDGRGTEAFF. The CDR3 coding sequence is TGCGCCAGCAGTGAGTCCGACGGAAGGGGAACTGAAGCTTTCTTT.